This T cell receptor beta chain is from a study of T cells in Graves' hyperthyroidism and ophthalmopathy. The table lists this clonotype with many counts. Enrolled ophthalmopathy patients presented with a Clinical Activity Score of at least 3, a NOSPECS grade of at least 4, and disease duration under 3 months. Uncontrolled infection, other autoimmune disease, pregnancy or lactation led to exclusion. Diagnoses were established using clinical symptoms, serum thyroxine and TRAb, thyroid ultrasound and orbital computed tomography. This CDR3 is built from 16 residues. The V end lost 3 bases, the J end lost 0 bases, and 12 bases lay between the germline ends. CDR1 and CDR2 from the germline V gene are LNHDA and SQIVND (reference sequence). Amplified TCR beta CDR3 regions came from RNA transcripts. Carried out on the TCR CDR3, a first-round RT-PCR used the HTBI primer set. TCRdb independently ran MiXCR on the multiplex PCR reads; one entry per CDR3 protein. The data contain more than 45,000 distinct CDR3 sequences, just under 50% of them singletons.

The TCR sequence derives from a woman aged 25-40 years with Graves' ophthalmopathy. Sequences were obtained from blood. The chain couples TRBV19 to TRBJ2-1; no clear D gene. CDR3 sequence: CASSISGGSSYNEQFF. The DNA of the CDR3 is TGTGCCAGTAGTATCTCTGGCGGCAGCTCCTACAATGAGCAGTTCTTC.